Presented here are 26 T cell receptor beta chains from one specimen sequenced in a study of regulatory and conventional T cells in RAG deficiency. The data were produced by immunoSEQ multiplex PCR, yet TCRdb's version contains in-frame clones alone and is incomplete. The sample yields around 30,000 clones, over 75% seen once. These data were also reused for a study on regulatory T cells. That report adds: The PCR used 52 TRBV and 13 TRBJ primers.

Sequenced sample: CD8+ T cells sorted from blood. Every receptor here comes from a human donor in good health.

The chain combines TRBV19 with TRBJ2-1; D possibly uses TRBD1 or TRBD2 (6 bases each). The CDR3 contains 13 residues. The germline CDR1 and CDR2 sequences are LNHDA and SQIVND (reference sequence). The ends were cut back, 3 bases at V and 5 bases at J, with 8 bases in the middle. The CDR3 bases are TGTGCCAGTAGTATCGGGGGCAACAATGAGCAGTTCTTC. This encodes CASSIGGNNEQFF.

This clone was detected once. This CDR3 reads CASSLLPDRNYGYTF. The CDR3 DNA sequence: TGTGCCAGCAGCCTTCTCCCGGACAGGAACTATGGCTACACCTTC. V is TRBV6-6 and J is TRBJ1-2; 7 nucleotides line up with TRBD1. CDR1 is MNHNY, CDR2 SVGAGI, per germline (reference sequence). The V and J ends lost 6 bases and 2 bases, in that order; junction bases with no gene match: 9. This CDR3 is 15 amino acids long.

V gene TRBV19 combines with J gene TRBJ2-5; D is unclear. Trimming removed 0 bases from V and 4 bases from J, with 15 bases in between. Germline CDR1 is LNHDA and CDR2 is SQIVND (reference sequence). This CDR3 is 16 amino acids long. The CDR3 DNA sequence: TGTGCCAGTAGTATAGATCTTTCGTTGGCTGTAGAGACCCAGTACTTC. Encoded protein: CASSIDLSLAVETQYF.

The chain combines TRBV7-3 with TRBJ2-1; tentatively, D is TRBD2 (6 bases). Germline CDR1 reads SGHTA; CDR2 reads FQGTGA. Trimming removed 4 bases at V and 1 base at J, with 11 bases between. The CDR3 has 15 amino acids. CDR3 coding DNA: TGTGCCAGCAGCTCACTTGGGGGGTCCTACAATGAGCAGTTCTTC. Its protein is CASSSLGGSYNEQFF.

This chain uses TRBV28 with TRBJ2-7; 7 nucleotides agree with TRBD1. Trimming at V came to 6 bases and at J to 5 bases, leaving 10 bases not matched to a gene. Germline CDR1 MDHEN, CDR2 SYDVKM. This CDR3 has 14 amino acids. The CDR3 sequence is CASSPTGEEDEQYF. The CDR3 DNA follows: TGTGCCAGCAGCCCCACAGGGGAAGAGGACGAGCAGTACTTC.

The V and J genes are TRBV16 and TRBJ2-7; the match to TRBD1 covers 7 bases. Germline V lookup: CDR1 KGHSY, CDR2 FQNENV. The CDR3 length is 14 residues. The V gene end was trimmed by 4 bases and the J gene end by 1 base; junction bases not matched to a gene: 4. The CDR3 reads CASSRPGQSYEQYF. Here the CDR3 DNA reads TGTGCCAGCAGCCGTCCGGGACAGTCCTACGAGCAGTACTTC. Using reference TRBV16 and TRBJ2-7 for the parts outside the CDR3, the full variable domain is GEEVAQTPKHLVRGEGQKAKLYCAPIKGHSYVFWYQQVLKNEFKFLISFQNENVFDETGMPKERFSAKCLPNSPCSLEIQATKLEDSAVYFCASSRPGQSYEQYFGPGTRLTVT.

The V call is TRBV28, the J call TRBJ1-1; tentative D call: TRBD1 (5 bases). Trimming left V 3 bases short and J 1 base short, with 9 bases between. Germline V gene data show CDR1 as MDHEN and CDR2 as SYDVKM. This CDR3 has 14 residues. This CDR3 is CASSFTGTNTEAFF. CDR3 sequence (DNA): TGTGCCAGCAGTTTTACAGGAACGAACACTGAAGCTTTCTTT.

The chain couples TRBV7-9 to TRBJ2-5; D may be TRBD1 (7 bases). From germline, CDR1 is SEHNR and CDR2 FQNEAQ (reference sequence). The length of the CDR3 is 14 residues. V dropped 5 bases and J dropped 4 bases, with 14 bases sitting between them. The CDR3 DNA sequence: TGTGCCAGCAGCGAGGAGCAGGGGGGAGAGACCCAGTACTTC. Residues: CASSEEQGGETQYF.

This sequence joins TRBV19 and TRBJ2-5, with D perhaps being TRBD1 or TRBD2 (5 bases each). Germline lookup yields CDR1 LNHDA and CDR2 SQIVND (reference sequence). The germline V and J ends were trimmed by 3 bases and 7 bases, with 12 bases remaining between them. This CDR3 contains 13 residues. The CDR3 DNA reads as TGTGCCAGTAGTATGGGGACCTCGTCGACCCAGTACTTC. Translated, it gives CASSMGTSSTQYF.

The chain carries TRBV5-1 and TRBJ1-1; perhaps TRBD1 as D (6 bases). The germline CDR1 and CDR2 sequences are SGHRS and YFSETQ. The germline V and J ends were trimmed by 4 bases and 4 bases, with 14 bases remaining between them. The CDR3 length is 14 residues. This CDR3 reads CASSTSRGSTEAFF. In nucleotides, the CDR3 is TGCGCCAGCAGCACCTCCAGGGGAAGCACTGAAGCTTTCTTT.

The chain is built from TRBV30 and TRBJ1-1; the match to TRBD1 covers 8 bases. The CDR3 is 15 amino acids. Germline-derived CDR1 and CDR2 are GTSNPN and SVGIG (reference sequence). V lost 0 bases and J lost 3; bases outside the gene matches: 6. DNA for the CDR3: TGTGCCTGGAGTGTACAGGGGGGGGGATACACTGAAGCTTTCTTT. It yields the protein CAWSVQGGGYTEAFF. Using reference TRBV30 and TRBJ1-1 for the parts outside the CDR3, the full variable domain is SQTIHQWPATLVQPVGSPLSLECTVEGTSNPNLYWYRQAAGRGLQLLFYSVGIGQISSEVPQNLSASRPQDRQFILSSKKLLLSDSGFYLCAWSVQGGGYTEAFFGQGTRLTVV.

The genes are TRBV2 and TRBJ2-7; 7 nucleotides align to TRBD1. The V and J ends lost 6 bases and 4 bases, in that order; junction bases with no gene match: 3. The CDR3 spans 12 residues. Germline CDR1 SNHLY, CDR2 FYNNEI. CDR3 residues: CASRRDSYEQYF. The DNA for the CDR3 is TGTGCCAGCAGAAGGGACAGTTACGAGCAGTACTTC.

The chain combines TRBV4-1 with TRBJ1-2; perhaps TRBD1 as D (5 bases). Trimming pared 0 bases from V and 8 bases from J, leaving 10 bases between. Germline CDR1 and CDR2: MGHRA and YSYEKL. The CDR3 is 13 amino acids. CDR3: CASSQDPQGGYTF. As DNA, the CDR3 is TGCGCCAGCAGCCAAGACCCCCAGGGAGGCTACACCTTC.

This rearrangement joins TRBV6-1 to TRBJ1-4; 12 bases line up with TRBD1. The germline CDR1 and CDR2 sequences are MNHNS and SASEGT. After removal of 5 bases from V and 8 bases from J, the junction contained 3 bases not matched to a gene. The CDR3 extends over 14 amino acids. The CDR3 spells CASSKGQGAEKLFF. The CDR3 DNA is TGTGCCAGCAGTAAGGGACAGGGGGCAGAAAAACTGTTTTTT.

V usage is TRBV30 and J usage is TRBJ1-2; D is possibly TRBD1 (5 bases). This CDR3 is built from 13 residues. Looked up from germline, CDR1 is GTSNPN and CDR2 is SVGIG (reference sequence). V lost 3 bases and J 0 bases, leaving 8 bases between the germline ends. The CDR3 is CAWSGGSNYGYTF. The CDR3 bases are TGTGCCTGGAGCGGGGGGTCTAACTATGGCTACACCTTC. The complete variable domain, with remaining parts taken from reference TRBV30 and TRBJ1-2, reads SQTIHQWPATLVQPVGSPLSLECTVEGTSNPNLYWYRQAAGRGLQLLFYSVGIGQISSEVPQNLSASRPQDRQFILSSKKLLLSDSGFYLCAWSGGSNYGYTFGSGTRLTVV.

The chain couples TRBV2 to TRBJ1-5; D call uncertain. The CDR3 consists of 14 residues. Germline CDR1 SNHLY, CDR2 FYNNEI. Trimming took 3 bases from V and 0 from J, leaving 6 bases between them. The CDR3 DNA is TGTGCCAGCAGTGACTTGTATAGCAATCAGCCCCAGCATTTT. Translating gives CASSDLYSNQPQHF.

About this clone itself: At one boundary the junction diverges from the germline segment, which might be a read error. The sample carries other DNA sequences with the same CDR3. This chain joins TRBV14 and TRBJ2-3; possibly TRBD2 for D (6 bases). Germline CDR1 reads SGHDN; CDR2 reads FVKESK. This CDR3 is 14 amino acids long. The CDR3 reads CASSQQAPAGPQYF. Written as DNA, the CDR3 is TGTGCCAGCAGCCAACAAGCACCAGCGGGTCCTCAGTACTTT.

The chain couples TRBV5-1 to TRBJ1-2; D is unresolved. Germline-derived CDR1 and CDR2 are SGHRS and YFSETQ. The CDR3 is 14 residues long. Trimming left V 0 bases short and J 8 bases short, with 14 bases between. In DNA form, the CDR3 reads TGCGCCAGCAGCTTGGGGTGGGGTCGAGACGGCTACACCTTC. Its translation: CASSLGWGRDGYTF.

The chain carries TRBV30 and TRBJ2-3; the match to TRBD1 covers 10 bases. After removal of 5 bases from V and 0 bases from J, the junction contained 5 bases not matched to a gene. The germline V gene has CDR1 GTSNPN and CDR2 SVGIG (reference sequence). The length of the CDR3 is 15 residues. The DNA of the CDR3 is TGTGCCTGGTCCCGGGACAGGGGAAGCACAGATACGCAGTATTTT. It translates to CAWSRDRGSTDTQYF.

J is TRBJ2-5 and V is TRBV7-9, with D unresolved. The CDR3 extends over 15 amino acids. Germline assignment: CDR1 SEHNR and CDR2 FQNEAQ (reference sequence). V was clipped by 4 bases and J by 2 bases, with 14 bases between them. The CDR3 protein is CASSSSSGNQETQYF. In nucleotides, the CDR3 is TGTGCCAGCAGCTCGTCTTCTGGAAATCAAGAGACCCAGTACTTC.

The chain uses TRBV2 and TRBJ1-4; tentative D call: TRBD1 (6 bases). With 6 bases removed from V and 8 bases from J, the gap between germline ends came to 16 bases. This CDR3 has 14 amino acids. Germline CDR1 reads SNHLY; CDR2 reads FYNNEI. The CDR3 is CASSRGGPEEKLFF. The CDR3 nucleotides are TGTGCCAGCAGCCGTGGGGGGCCAGAGGAAAAACTGTTTTTT.

V usage is TRBV6-1 and J usage is TRBJ1-5; D gene uncertain. The V end was cut by 5 bases, the J end by 2 bases, with 13 bases between. The CDR3 spans 15 residues. Germline assignment: CDR1 MNHNS and CDR2 SASEGT. CDR3 DNA sequence: TGTGCCAGCAGTAGACGGGCAGAGGGCAATCAGCCCCAGCATTTT. Translated: CASSRRAEGNQPQHF.

The chain links TRBV27 to TRBJ1-1; 9 nucleotides match TRBD1. V dropped 2 bases and J dropped 3; count of bases not matched to a gene: 4. Germline V gene sequence: CDR1 MNHEY, CDR2 SMNVEV (reference sequence). CDR3 length: 15 amino acids. The CDR3 bases are TGTGCCAGCAGTTTAACAGGGGGCTTGGACACTGAAGCTTTCTTT. This sequence encodes CASSLTGGLDTEAFF.

The chain couples TRBV6-1 to TRBJ1-2; no firm D call. Germline CDR1 MNHNS, CDR2 SASEGT. This CDR3 comprises 10 residues. V gave up 4 bases and J gave up 8 bases, with 5 bases separating them. The CDR3 DNA sequence: TGTGCCAGCAGTGCAGTGGGCTACACCTTC. As protein: CASSAVGYTF.

The sample holds a few counts of this clone. V and J are TRBV28 and TRBJ2-3; tentatively, D is TRBD1 (6 bases). Trimming took 4 bases from V and 1 from J, leaving 18 bases between them. The germline V gene has CDR1 MDHEN and CDR2 SYDVKM. The CDR3 loop spans 17 amino acids. As DNA, the CDR3 is TGTGCCAGCAGTTATCTCAGCAGGGGTGAGGGCACAGATACGCAGTATTTT. Its protein product is CASSYLSRGEGTDTQYF.

The chain joins TRBV11-3 to TRBJ2-1; D may correspond to TRBD1 or TRBD2 (7 bases each). In germline, CDR1 is SGHNT, CDR2 YENEEA. This CDR3 is 16 amino acids long. With 5 bases removed from V and 10 bases from J, the gap between germline ends came to 24 bases. The CDR3 protein is CASSLTTRGGTVEQFF. The CDR3 DNA reads as TGTGCCAGCAGCCTCACAACTCGGGGAGGGACAGTAGAGCAGTTCTTC. The variable domain in full, completed from reference TRBV11-3 and TRBJ2-1, reads EAGVVQSPRYKIIEKKQPVAFWCNPISGHNTLYWYLQNLGQGPELLIRYENEEAVDDSQLPKDRFSAERLKGVDSTLKIQPAELGDSAVYLCASSLTTRGGTVEQFFGPGTRLTVL.